Listed below are T cell receptor beta chains from one sample, sequenced in a study of blood T cells in healthy people across ages. Each CDR3 protein is one row after TCRdb ran MiXCR on the 5' RACE reads. The data contain around 1.5 million distinct CDR3 sequences, about 31% of them singletons. The sequenced material came from blood. These receptors all stem from a woman under 40 in good health. The CDR3 runs from the conserved cysteine through the conserved F or W. D genes are given only for firm matches. A row's size may be missing; if present it is once, few, many or a size class.

TRBD1	TRBV18	.	TRBJ2-7	TGTGCCAGCTCACCAAAAGGACAGGGGGCAGGCCCCTACGAGCAGTACTTC	CASSPKGQGAGPYEQYF
.	TRBV21-1	.	TRBJ2-5	TGTGCCACGAGGCCCCGGGCTACGCTACAAGAGACCCAGTACTTC	CATRPRATLQETQYF
.	TRBV7-9	few	TRBJ2-1	TGTGCCAGCAGCTTAGTAGGGTCCCCCATAAATGAGCAGTTCTTC	CASSLVGSPINEQFF
.	TRBV5-1	few	TRBJ2-7	TGCGCCAGCAGCTTGGAACAGCCCCAGGCCCCATACGAGCAGTACTTC	CASSLEQPQAPYEQYF
.	TRBV15	few	TRBJ2-4	TGTGCCACCAGCAGAGAAAATACAGAGCAGTACTTC	CATSRENTEQYF
.	TRBV4-1	many	TRBJ1-2	TGCGCCAGCAGCCAAAGGACAGTTAACTATGGCTACACCTTC	CASSQRTVNYGYTF
TRBD2	TRBV11-2	many	TRBJ2-7	TGTGCCAGCAGCTTAGACCGGGGGGGGCGCTACGAGCAGTACTTC	CASSLDRGGRYEQYF
TRBD1	TRBV5-5	few	TRBJ2-3	TGTGCCAGCAGCTTGGATGGGACAGGGGCCCTCACAGATACGCAGTATTTT	CASSLDGTGALTDTQYF
.	TRBV7-9	.	TRBJ2-1	TGTGCCAGCAGCTTAGAGATAAACGGGGACTACAATGAGCAGTTCTTC	CASSLEINGDYNEQFF
TRBD2	TRBV7-3	.	TRBJ2-1	TGTGCCAGCAGCCCCCTAGCGGGGGGCGCCTCCTACAATGAGCAGTTCTTC	CASSPLAGGASYNEQFF
.	TRBV7-2	.	TRBJ2-1	TGTGCCAGCAGCTTAACCCTCGGAACTAGGAAGGCGTTCTTC	CASSLTLGTRKAFF
.	TRBV4-2	.	TRBJ2-3	TGTGCCAGCAGCCTGAGGGCGGACGCCACAGATACGCAGTATTTT	CASSLRADATDTQYF
.	TRBV12-3/TRBV12-4	.	TRBJ1-2	TGTGCCAGCAGTTTCGTTGGGGCGGACTATGGCTACACCTTC	CASSFVGADYGYTF
TRBD2	TRBV20-1	few	TRBJ2-1	TGCAGTGCCAAAACCGGGACTAGCGGGAGCACTGAGCAGTTCTTC	CSAKTGTSGSTEQFF
.	TRBV7-9	.	TRBJ2-1	TGTACCAGCAGCTTAGGCACCGGCAATGAGCAGTTCTTC	CTSSLGTGNEQFF
.	TRBV20-1	few	TRBJ2-7	TGCAGTGCTAGAGATATAGTTGGCGGGCTTTCCTACGAGCAGTACTTC	CSARDIVGGLSYEQYF
.	TRBV24-1	many	TRBJ2-1	TGTGCCACCAGTGAAGGGGAGTGGGAGCAGTTCTTC	CATSEGEWEQFF
.	TRBV25-1	.	TRBJ2-6	TGTGCCAGCGGTGAAATGGGGCCCGGGGCCAACGTCCTGACTTTC	CASGEMGPGANVLTF
.	TRBV18	.	TRBJ2-2	TGTGCCAGCTCACTATTAGGACAGACACAATCGAACACCGGGGAGCTGTTTTTT	CASSLLGQTQSNTGELFF
TRBD2	TRBV2	.	TRBJ2-1	TGTACCAGTTTAGCGGGAGAATCCTACAATGAGCAGTTCTTC	CTSLAGESYNEQFF
.	TRBV12-3/TRBV12-4	.	TRBJ2-3	TGTGCCAGCAGTTTGAGAAGAAGAGCAGATATGGAGTATTTT	CASSLRRRADMEYF
TRBD2	TRBV7-3	many	TRBJ2-3	TGTGCCAGCAGCTTCGCCGGCGGGGGGGCCAGGGATACGCAGTATTTT	CASSFAGGGARDTQYF
TRBD2	TRBV5-1	few	TRBJ2-1	TGCGCCAGCACCTCCTTGGCGGGGGGCCCGAGCTCCTACAATGAGCAGTTCTTC	CASTSLAGGPSSYNEQFF
TRBD1	TRBV9	.	TRBJ1-2	TGTGCCAGCAGCGTACCGGGACAGGGTCGCTACACCTTC	CASSVPGQGRYTF
.	TRBV11-2	.	TRBJ2-2	TGTGCCAGCAGCTTAGACGGGGTACGGACCGGGGAGCTGTTTTTT	CASSLDGVRTGELFF
.	TRBV7-9	.	TRBJ1-5	TGTGCCAGCAGCTTAGCCAAGGGCAAAAATCAGCCCCAGCATTTT	CASSLAKGKNQPQHF
.	TRBV14	once	TRBJ2-7	TGTGCCAGCAGCCAACTCCCAGGCTACGAGCAGTACTTC	CASSQLPGYEQYF
TRBD2	TRBV3-1	few	TRBJ2-7	TGTGCCAGCGGCGCCGGGCGGGGGAGCTCCTACGAGCAGTACTTC	CASGAGRGSSYEQYF
TRBD2	TRBV6-4	.	TRBJ2-3	TGTGCCAGCAGTGACTCGACTAGCGGGTACACAGATACGCAGTATTTT	CASSDSTSGYTDTQYF
.	TRBV6-1	.	TRBJ2-1	TGTGCCAGCTTTTTAGGTGAGCAGTTCTTC	CASFLGEQFF
TRBD2	TRBV9	.	TRBJ2-3	TGTGCCAGCAGCGCGGGGACTAGCGGGGGGCAGCATACGCAGTATTTT	CASSAGTSGGQHTQYF
TRBD2	TRBV10-3	.	TRBJ2-7	TGTGCCATCAGTGAGGTTGCTAGCGGGAAAAACGAGCAGTACTTC	CAISEVASGKNEQYF
TRBD1	TRBV14	.	TRBJ1-4	TGTGCCAGCAGCCGCAAACGGGGACAGGTTGACGAAAAACTGTTTTTT	CASSRKRGQVDEKLFF
.	TRBV7-2	.	TRBJ1-2	TGTGCCAGCAGGACGGGGCTCAACTATGGCTGCACCTTC	CASRTGLNYGCTF
.	TRBV18	few	TRBJ2-7	TGTGCCAGCTCACCAGGGGCCCCCTCCTACGAGCAGTACTTC	CASSPGAPSYEQYF
TRBD1	TRBV30	.	TRBJ2-7	TGTGCCTGGAGTTGGGACAGGGGTTACGAGCAGTACTTC	CAWSWDRGYEQYF
TRBD2	TRBV7-2	.	TRBJ2-1	TGTGCCAGCATGCGGGGGGTGGTCTATGAGCAGTTCTTC	CASMRGVVYEQFF
TRBD1	TRBV7-9	.	TRBJ1-2	TGTGCCAGCAGCTTAGCCCAAGGACAGGCAACCTATGACTACACCTTC	CASSLAQGQATYDYTF
.	TRBV6-1	.	TRBJ2-5	TGTGCCAGCACCGCGGCACAAAGGGGACAGTACTTC	CASTAAQRGQYF
TRBD1	TRBV27	.	TRBJ2-6	TGTGCCAGCAGGCCGGGACAGGGCCCTTCTGGGGCCAACGTCCTGACTTTC	CASRPGQGPSGANVLTF
TRBD1	TRBV3-1	.	TRBJ1-2	TGTGCCAGCAGCCAACGGGATCCGGGACAGGCGTCGGGCTACACCTTC	CASSQRDPGQASGYTF
.	TRBV14	.	TRBJ2-3	TGTGCCAGCAGCCAAGACCTCGGGGTGTTGCCAGATACGCAGTATTTT	CASSQDLGVLPDTQYF
.	TRBV20-1	few	TRBJ1-1	TGCAGTGCTAGAGATTGGAGTGGGACCACTGAAGCTTTCTTT	CSARDWSGTTEAFF
.	TRBV7-9	few	TRBJ2-1	TGTGCCAGCAGCTCTCTACTCAATGAGCAGTTCTTC	CASSSLLNEQFF
TRBD2	TRBV28	.	TRBJ2-1	TGTGCCAGGACGGGCCTAGCGGGAGATAAGAATGAGCAGTTCTTC	CARTGLAGDKNEQFF
.	TRBV20-1	.	TRBJ2-7	TGCAGTGCTGTAGAGCCAGGGATCTCCTACGAGCAGTACTTC	CSAVEPGISYEQYF
TRBD2	TRBV5-1	.	TRBJ2-3	TGCGCCGGCAGCATATTAGCGGGGGAGTTGGATACGCAGTATTTT	CAGSILAGELDTQYF
.	TRBV7-9	many	TRBJ2-1	TGCGCCAGCAGCCCGGACGGACCCTCCTACAATGAGCAGTTCTTC	CASSPDGPSYNEQFF
TRBD2	TRBV20-1	few	TRBJ2-3	TGCAGTGCCCGTCTAGCGGGAGGCCGCACAGATACGCAGTATTTT	CSARLAGGRTDTQYF
.	TRBV6-2/TRBV6-3	few	TRBJ2-3	TGTGCCAGCAAAATCTGGACCTCAGATACGCAGTATTTT	CASKIWTSDTQYF
TRBD1	TRBV12-3/TRBV12-4	few	TRBJ2-3	TGTGCCAGCAGTCTTACGGACAGGTTTCCAGATACGCAGTATTTT	CASSLTDRFPDTQYF
.	TRBV21-1	.	TRBJ2-7	TGTGCCAGCAGCCTACGGGACAGCCAATTCTACGAGCAGTACTTC	CASSLRDSQFYEQYF
TRBD1	TRBV11-1	.	TRBJ2-4	TGTGCCAGCAGCTTGACAGGGGGCGCCCCCAAAAACATTCAGTACTTC	CASSLTGGAPKNIQYF
.	TRBV7-2	.	TRBJ1-5	TGTGCCAGCAGCCCCTCAGGGAACGGCAATCAGCCCCAGCATTTT	CASSPSGNGNQPQHF
.	TRBV20-1	.	TRBJ2-5	TGCAGTGCTAGAGACCCTAGCGCGCAAGAGACCCAGTACTTC	CSARDPSAQETQYF